This record covers a single T cell receptor beta chain. The entry originates in a study of T cell responses to AZD1222 COVID-19 vaccine. Data came from immunoSEQ multiplex PCR; TCRdb stores just in-frame clones and leaves some out. This sample has approximately 100,000 clones; more than 85% occur once, and the top ten carry around 5%. The CDR3 runs to 13 residues. Germline assignment: CDR1 SGHNT and CDR2 YYREEE (reference sequence). V dropped 4 bases and J dropped 7 bases, with 14 bases sitting between them. J is TRBJ1-2 and V is TRBV5-4; TRBD1 is a possible D gene (5 bases). This TCR was recovered from an adult in good health. Sequencing was performed on peripheral blood, taken on day 0 of AZD1222 vaccination. The CDR3, as DNA: TGTGCCAGCAGCCTGGGGGGATTCGCTGGCTACACCTTC. Translating gives CASSLGGFAGYTF.